The rows below give T cell receptor beta chains drawn from one sample of a study of blood T cell repertoires in COVID-19. Assay used: immunoSEQ multiplex PCR; TCRdb lists only in-frame clones, some missing. The table has around 130,000 clones, less than 85% seen once. Sequenced: PBMCs or T cells enriched from blood (not recorded which). The receptors derive from a woman aged 18-29 years who had been exposed to COVID-19. Both conserved end residues are part of each CDR3. The order of the fields is V gene, clone size, D gene, J gene, CDR3 protein, CDR3 DNA. The D gene is left open where the match is weak. Rows give clone size only sometimes, using once, few, many, or a class for an expanded clone.

TRBV23-1,-,-,TRBJ1-6,CASTRVYSPLHF,TGCGCCAGCACGCGGGTTTATTCACCCCTCCACTTT
TRBV7-6,-,-,TRBJ2-1,CASSYDRSDEQFF,TGTGCCAGCAGCTACGACAGGAGTGATGAGCAGTTCTTC
TRBV19,-,TRBD2,TRBJ2-1,CASSRASGTYNEQFF,TGTGCCAGTAGTAGGGCTAGCGGTACCTACAATGAGCAGTTCTTC
TRBV30,-,TRBD1,TRBJ1-4,CAWSTTGTGGEKLFF,TGTGCCTGGAGTACCACCGGGACAGGCGGTGAAAAACTGTTTTTT
TRBV30,few,TRBD1,TRBJ1-2,CAWARGNNYGYTF,TGTGCCTGGGCCAGGGGGAATAACTATGGCTACACCTTC
TRBV5-1,-,TRBD1,TRBJ1-1,CASSMDRGRLDTEAFF,TGCGCCAGCAGTATGGACAGGGGGCGTCTCGACACTGAAGCTTTCTTT
TRBV7-6,-,-,TRBJ2-6,CASSLVFGSGANVLTF,TGTGCCAGCAGCTTAGTCTTCGGGAGTGGGGCCAACGTCCTGACTTTC
TRBV7-9,few,-,TRBJ1-1,CASRGWARDPNTEAFF,TGTGCCAGCAGGGGTTGGGCACGAGACCCGAACACTGAAGCTTTCTTT
TRBV21-1,once,-,TRBJ2-3,CASSPGKTSGRATTDTQYF,TGTGCCAGCAGCCCGGGCAAGACTAGCGGGAGGGCCACGACAGATACGCAGTATTTT
TRBV19,-,TRBD1,TRBJ2-1,CASSSPGTGGFNEQFF,TGTGCCAGTAGTAGTCCCGGGACAGGCGGATTCAATGAGCAGTTCTTC
TRBV10-3,-,TRBD1,TRBJ1-2,CATSPGQASYGYTF,TGTGCCACCAGCCCGGGACAGGCCTCCTATGGCTACACCTTC
TRBV28,-,-,TRBJ1-6,CASSSPSGQYNSPLHF,TGTGCCAGCAGTTCTCCCTCCGGACAGTATAATTCACCCCTCCACTTT
TRBV7-9,-,-,TRBJ2-7,CASSASGGYSYEQYF,TGTGCCAGCAGCGCTTCGGGGGGCTACTCCTACGAGCAGTACTTC
TRBV15,-,TRBD1,TRBJ1-1,CATSRTGPAAFF,TGTGCCACCAGCAGGACAGGGCCGGCGGCTTTCTTT
TRBV2,-,-,TRBJ1-1,CASRSGGNTEAFF,TGTGCCAGCAGAAGCGGGGGGAACACTGAAGCTTTCTTT
TRBV4-3,-,-,TRBJ2-7,CASSHLQGYEQYF,TGCGCCAGCAGCCATCTTCAGGGGTACGAGCAGTACTTC
TRBV5-1,-,TRBD2,TRBJ2-1,CASSSVGFGTSGNNEQFF,TGCGCCAGCAGCTCCGTGGGTTTTGGGACTAGCGGAAACAATGAGCAGTTCTTC
TRBV30,-,-,TRBJ1-2,CAWSPRLNGYTF,TGTGCCTGGAGTCCCAGGTTAAATGGCTACACCTTC
TRBV7-8,-,TRBD1,TRBJ1-6,CASSSGQRGSSPLHF,TGTGCCAGCAGCTCGGGACAGAGGGGGAGTTCACCCCTCCACTTT
TRBV4-3,-,TRBD2,TRBJ2-7,CASSQDHREDFTYEQYF,TGCGCCAGCAGCCAAGATCATCGGGAGGACTTTACCTACGAGCAGTACTTC
TRBV7-9,-,-,TRBJ2-2,CASLGFTDKNPATGELFF,TGTGCCAGCCTCGGTTTTACAGACAAAAACCCCGCCACCGGGGAGCTGTTTTTT
TRBV9,-,TRBD2,TRBJ2-1,CASSVMGEGYNEQFF,TGTGCCAGCAGCGTAATGGGGGAGGGGTACAATGAGCAGTTCTTC
TRBV4-1,-,TRBD2,TRBJ2-2,CASSQLGLAGTTGELFF,TGCGCCAGCAGCCAACTGGGACTAGCGGGAACCACCGGGGAGCTGTTTTTT
TRBV16,-,-,TRBJ1-4,CASSPLGHIRGGSEKLFF,TGTGCCAGCAGCCCACTGGGCCACATTCGAGGGGGAAGCGAAAAACTGTTTTTT
TRBV28,-,TRBD2,TRBJ2-1,CASSGGGGAFNEQFF,TGTGCCAGCTCGGGAGGGGGAGGTGCGTTCAATGAGCAGTTCTTC
TRBV15,-,TRBD2,TRBJ2-3,CATSRGLAGTDTQYF,TGTGCCACCAGCAGAGGACTAGCAGGCACAGATACGCAGTATTTT
TRBV5-4,-,-,TRBJ2-7,CASSLVVREVSYEQYF,TGTGCCAGCAGCTTGGTGGTGAGGGAGGTATCCTACGAGCAGTACTTC
TRBV5-1,-,TRBD2,TRBJ2-5,CASRGGETETQYF,TGCGCCAGCAGGGGAGGGGAGACGGAGACCCAGTACTTC
TRBV15,-,-,TRBJ1-3,CATSRDLGTGNTIYF,TGTGCCACCAGCAGAGATTTAGGGACAGGAAACACCATATATTTT
TRBV7-9,once,TRBD1,TRBJ1-3,CASSITGGGNTIYF,TGTGCCAGCAGCATTACAGGGGGGGGAAACACCATATATTTT
TRBV5-1,-,-,TRBJ2-7,CASSLDRVHDEQYF,TGCGCCAGCAGCTTGGACAGGGTGCACGACGAGCAGTACTTC
TRBV28,-,TRBD1,TRBJ2-3,CASSPGQGGFDVADTQYF,TGTGCCAGCAGTCCCGGACAGGGGGGCTTCGATGTCGCAGATACGCAGTATTTT
TRBV28,-,TRBD1,TRBJ1-2,CASMSRGEANYGYTF,TGTGCCAGCATGTCCAGGGGGGAAGCTAACTATGGCTACACCTTC
TRBV6-1,-,-,TRBJ2-7,CASSEGTPHF,TGTGCCAGCAGTGAAGGGACACCCCACTTC
TRBV7-3,-,TRBD2,TRBJ2-1,CASSQEGGFSNEQFF,TGTGCCAGCAGCCAGGAGGGAGGGTTCAGCAATGAGCAGTTCTTC
TRBV19,-,TRBD2,TRBJ2-1,CASRLAGGGRHEQFF,TGTGCCAGCAGACTAGCGGGTGGGGGTAGGCATGAGCAGTTCTTC